Shown below are 6 T cell receptor beta chains from a single sample sequenced in a study of control samples from healthy donors and cancer patients. Profiled with immunoSEQ multiplex PCR; TCRdb holds only in-frame clones, not every one. Of just over 80,000 clones in the sample, around 92% were seen once. The sample comprised blood. All receptors derive from a man aged 50 to 60 in good health.

The chain has TRBV7-9 and TRBJ2-7; maybe TRBD1 (6 bases). The germline V gene has CDR1 SEHNR and CDR2 FQNEAQ (reference sequence). The V end lost 1 base, the J end lost 3 bases, and 10 bases lay between the germline ends. This CDR3 spans 14 amino acids. The CDR3 sequence: CASSLGQGIYEQYF. The CDR3, as DNA: TGTGCCAGCAGCTTAGGGCAGGGGATCTACGAGCAGTACTTC.

This chain joins TRBV5-1 and TRBJ1-1; D gene uncertain. The length of the CDR3 is 14 residues. CDR1 and CDR2 (germline): SGHRS, YFSETQ. The germline V and J ends were trimmed by 0 bases and 4 bases, with 10 bases remaining between them. Written as DNA, the CDR3 is TGCGCCAGCAGCTTGGACGGGGTAGGCACTGAAGCTTTCTTT. It yields the protein CASSLDGVGTEAFF. Complete variable domain (other parts from reference TRBV5-1 and TRBJ1-1): KAGVTQTPRYLIKTRGQQVTLSCSPISGHRSVSWYQQTPGQGLQFLFEYFSETQRNKGNFPGRFSGRQFSNSRSEMNVSTLELGDSALYLCASSLDGVGTEAFFGQGTRLTVV.

As DNA, the CDR3 is TGTGCCAGCAGCGGGGGCTTGGGAAGCGGGGCAGGGAACATTCAGTACTTC. Its protein product is CASSGGLGSGAGNIQYF. This chain links TRBV7-2 with TRBJ2-4; tentatively, D is TRBD2 (7 bases). CDR1 SGHTA and CDR2 FQGNSA come from the germline V gene. The CDR3 is 17 residues long. The V gene lost 5 bases and the J gene lost 7 bases, with 24 bases spanning the gap.

The rearrangement uses TRBV19 and TRBJ2-5; 10 positions agree with TRBD1. There are 15 residues in the CDR3. V dropped 5 bases and J dropped 1; count of bases not matched to a gene: 4. CDR1 is LNHDA, CDR2 SQIVND, per germline (reference sequence). The CDR3 DNA is TGTGCCAGTAGTGCGGACAGGGGGATCCAAGAGACCCAGTACTTC. Encoded protein: CASSADRGIQETQYF.

The chain combines TRBV11-2 with TRBJ2-7; 14 nucleotides match TRBD2. The trim removed 5 bases at V and 9 bases at J, leaving 9 bases unmatched. Germline V gives CDR1 SGHAT, CDR2 FQNNGV. The CDR3 has 15 amino acids. CDR3 residues: CASSTGTSGGLVQYF. CDR3 bases: TGTGCCAGCAGCACTGGGACTAGCGGGGGCCTTGTGCAGTACTTC.

The V gene is TRBV27, the J gene TRBJ1-1; 8 bases fit TRBD1. The V segment lost 5 bases and the J segment 5 bases; nucleotides outside the gene matches: 7. From germline, CDR1 is MNHEY and CDR2 SMNVEV (reference sequence). There are 14 residues in the CDR3. CDR3 nucleotides: TGTGCCAGCAGTACCCACAGGGGGTTGACTGAAGCTTTCTTT. It encodes CASSTHRGLTEAFF.